Included here is one TCR beta chain sequence, with context. Its antigen is still unknown. The CDR3 has 17 amino acids. With 1 base clipped from V and 4 bases from J, the junction kept 8 bases outside the gene matches. Germline lookup yields CDR1 SGHDT and CDR2 YYEEEE. This entry comes from a study of OX40 agonist ivuxolimab in advanced cancers. Study in general: Hepatocellular carcinoma, melanoma, renal cell or head and neck cancer affected the dose-escalation patients. General study findings and limits: Relative to CD4+ cells, CD8+ T cells on average had more expanded clones. Determination of antigen specificity was not performed for the expanded peripheral T cells.

Assay used: immunoSEQ multiplex PCR; TCRdb lists only in-frame clones, some missing. Of tens of thousands of clones listed, 87% are singletons. The clonotype comes from an adult with an advanced solid tumor such as melanoma, head and neck, liver or kidney cancer. This chain connects TRBV5-6 to TRBJ1-3, with 10 nucleotides matching TRBD1. The starting material was CD4+ or CD8+ T cells sorted from blood, obtained in a trial of the OX40 agonist ivuxolimab. CDR3 sequence: CASSLRGTGASGNTIYF. CDR3 coding DNA: TGTGCCAGCAGCTTGCGTGGGACAGGGGCTTCAGGAAACACCATATATTTT.